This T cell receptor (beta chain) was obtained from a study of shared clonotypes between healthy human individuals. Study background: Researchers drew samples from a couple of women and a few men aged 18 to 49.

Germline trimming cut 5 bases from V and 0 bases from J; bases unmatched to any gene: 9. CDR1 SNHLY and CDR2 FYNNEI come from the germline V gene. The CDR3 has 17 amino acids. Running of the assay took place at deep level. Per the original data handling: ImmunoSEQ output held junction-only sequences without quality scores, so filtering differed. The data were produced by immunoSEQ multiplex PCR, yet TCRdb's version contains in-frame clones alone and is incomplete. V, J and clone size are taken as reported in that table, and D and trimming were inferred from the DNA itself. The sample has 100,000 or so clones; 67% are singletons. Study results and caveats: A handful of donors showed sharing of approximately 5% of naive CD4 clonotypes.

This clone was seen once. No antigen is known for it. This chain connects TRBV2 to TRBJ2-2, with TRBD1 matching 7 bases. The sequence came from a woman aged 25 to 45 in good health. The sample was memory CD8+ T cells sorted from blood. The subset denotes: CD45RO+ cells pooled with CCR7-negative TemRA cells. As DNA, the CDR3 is TGTGCCAGCAGTACACCGGGACAGCATACGAACACCGGGGAGCTGTTTTTT. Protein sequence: CASSTPGQHTNTGELFF.